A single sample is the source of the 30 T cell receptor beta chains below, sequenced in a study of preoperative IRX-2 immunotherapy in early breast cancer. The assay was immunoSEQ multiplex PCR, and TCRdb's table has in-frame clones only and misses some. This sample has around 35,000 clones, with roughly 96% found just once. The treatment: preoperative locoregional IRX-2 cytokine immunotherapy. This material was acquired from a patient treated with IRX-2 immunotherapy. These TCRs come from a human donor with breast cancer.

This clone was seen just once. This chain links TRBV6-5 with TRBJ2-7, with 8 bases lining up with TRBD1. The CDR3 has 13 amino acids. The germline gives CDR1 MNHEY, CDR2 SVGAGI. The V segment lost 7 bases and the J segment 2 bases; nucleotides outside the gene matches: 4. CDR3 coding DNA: TGTGCCAGCAAGGGGACAGGTCCCTACGAGCAGTACTTC. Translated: CASKGTGPYEQYF.

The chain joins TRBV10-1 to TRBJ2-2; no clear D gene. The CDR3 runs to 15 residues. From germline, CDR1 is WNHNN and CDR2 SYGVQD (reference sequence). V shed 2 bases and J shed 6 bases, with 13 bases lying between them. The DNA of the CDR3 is TGCGCCAGCAGTGAGGATCCCCGCTCGGCCGGGGAGCTGTTTTTT. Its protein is CASSEDPRSAGELFF.

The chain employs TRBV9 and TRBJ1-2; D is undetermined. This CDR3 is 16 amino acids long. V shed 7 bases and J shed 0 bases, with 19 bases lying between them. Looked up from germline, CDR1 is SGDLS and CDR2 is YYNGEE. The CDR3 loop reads CASGRPRHSSNYGYTF. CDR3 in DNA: TGTGCCAGCGGACGGCCACGACACTCTTCTAACTATGGCTACACCTTC.

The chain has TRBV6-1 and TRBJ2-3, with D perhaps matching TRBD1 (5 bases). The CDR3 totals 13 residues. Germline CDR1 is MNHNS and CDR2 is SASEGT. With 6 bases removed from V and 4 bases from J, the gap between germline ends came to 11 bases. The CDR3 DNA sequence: TGTGCCAGCAGCTCATGGACACCAGATACGCAGTATTTT. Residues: CASSSWTPDTQYF.

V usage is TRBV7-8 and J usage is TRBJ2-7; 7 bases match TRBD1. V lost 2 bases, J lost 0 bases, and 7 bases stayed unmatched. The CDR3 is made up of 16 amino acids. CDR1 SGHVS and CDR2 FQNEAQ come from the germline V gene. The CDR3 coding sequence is TGTGCCAGCAGCTTAAATACAGGGGCCAGCTCCTACGAGCAGTACTTC. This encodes CASSLNTGASSYEQYF.

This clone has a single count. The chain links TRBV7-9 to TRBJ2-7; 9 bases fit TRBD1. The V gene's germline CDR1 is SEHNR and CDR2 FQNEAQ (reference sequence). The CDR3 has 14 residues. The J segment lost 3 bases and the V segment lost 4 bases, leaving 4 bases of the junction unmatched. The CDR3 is CASSSRDRVYEQYF. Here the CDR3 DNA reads TGTGCCAGCAGCTCCCGGGACAGGGTCTACGAGCAGTACTTC.

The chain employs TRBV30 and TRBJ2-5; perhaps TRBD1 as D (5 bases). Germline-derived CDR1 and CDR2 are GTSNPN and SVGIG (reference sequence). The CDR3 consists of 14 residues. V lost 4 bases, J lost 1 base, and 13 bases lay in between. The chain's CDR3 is CAWNRPERQETQYF. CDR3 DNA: TGTGCCTGGAACAGGCCTGAACGCCAAGAGACCCAGTACTTC.

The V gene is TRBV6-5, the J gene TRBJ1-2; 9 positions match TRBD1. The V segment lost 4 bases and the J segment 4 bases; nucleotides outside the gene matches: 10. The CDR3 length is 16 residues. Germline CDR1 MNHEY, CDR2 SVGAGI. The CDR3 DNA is TGTGCCAGCAGTTCCAAAACCGGGACAGGGTTCTATGGCTACACCTTC. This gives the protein CASSSKTGTGFYGYTF.

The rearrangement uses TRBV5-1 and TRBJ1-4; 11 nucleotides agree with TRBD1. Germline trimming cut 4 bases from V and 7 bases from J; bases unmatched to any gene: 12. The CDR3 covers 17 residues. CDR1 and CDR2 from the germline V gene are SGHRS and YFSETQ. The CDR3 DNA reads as TGCGCCAGCAGCCCCTCAGGACAGGGGGCGTTGGGTGAAAAACTGTTTTTT. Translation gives CASSPSGQGALGEKLFF.

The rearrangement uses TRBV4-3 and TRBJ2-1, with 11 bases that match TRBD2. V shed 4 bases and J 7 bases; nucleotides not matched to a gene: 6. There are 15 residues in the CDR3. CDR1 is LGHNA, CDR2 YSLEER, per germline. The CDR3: CASSLSGRADNEQFF. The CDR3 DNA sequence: TGCGCCAGCAGCCTTAGCGGGAGGGCCGATAATGAGCAGTTCTTC.

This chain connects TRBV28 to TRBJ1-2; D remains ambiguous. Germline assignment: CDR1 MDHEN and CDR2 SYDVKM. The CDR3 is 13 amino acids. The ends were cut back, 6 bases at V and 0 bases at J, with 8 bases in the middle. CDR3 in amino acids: CASSLTANYGYTF. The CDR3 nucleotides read TGTGCCAGCAGCTTAACAGCTAACTATGGCTACACCTTC.

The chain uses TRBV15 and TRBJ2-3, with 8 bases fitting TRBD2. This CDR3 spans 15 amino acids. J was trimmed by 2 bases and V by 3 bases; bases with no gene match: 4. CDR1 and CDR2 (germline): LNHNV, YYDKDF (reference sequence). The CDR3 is CATSSLAGPTDTQYF. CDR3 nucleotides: TGTGCCACCAGCAGCCTAGCGGGCCCCACAGATACGCAGTATTTT.

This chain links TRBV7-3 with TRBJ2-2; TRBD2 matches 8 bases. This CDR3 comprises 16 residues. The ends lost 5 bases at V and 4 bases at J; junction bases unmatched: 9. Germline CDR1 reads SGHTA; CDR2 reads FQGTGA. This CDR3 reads CASSIAGTRTTGELFF. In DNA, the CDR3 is TGTGCCAGCAGCATAGCCGGGACTAGGACCACCGGGGAGCTGTTTTTT.

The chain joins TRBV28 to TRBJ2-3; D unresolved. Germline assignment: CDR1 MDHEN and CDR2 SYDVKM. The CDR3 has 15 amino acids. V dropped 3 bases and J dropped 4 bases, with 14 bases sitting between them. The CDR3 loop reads CASSFSSGFADTQYF. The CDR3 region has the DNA TGTGCCAGCAGTTTTAGCAGTGGTTTCGCAGATACGCAGTATTTT.

CDR3 residues: CASSQDLGTGVYEQYF. CDR3 in DNA: TGTGCCAGCAGCCAAGATCTAGGGACAGGGGTATACGAGCAGTACTTC. This chain links TRBV14 with TRBJ2-7; 10 bases are shared with TRBD1. The germline gives CDR1 SGHDN, CDR2 FVKESK. The V gene end was trimmed by 0 bases and the J gene end by 4 bases; junction bases not matched to a gene: 6. The CDR3 totals 16 residues.

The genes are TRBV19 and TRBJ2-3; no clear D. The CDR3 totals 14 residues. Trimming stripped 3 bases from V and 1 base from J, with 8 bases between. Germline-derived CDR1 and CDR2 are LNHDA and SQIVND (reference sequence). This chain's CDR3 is CASSIDTGTDTQYF. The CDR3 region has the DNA TGTGCCAGTAGTATCGATACTGGCACAGATACGCAGTATTTT. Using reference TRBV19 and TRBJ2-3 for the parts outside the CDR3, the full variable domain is DGGITQSPKYLFRKEGQNVTLSCEQNLNHDAMYWYRQDPGQGLRLIYYSQIVNDFQKGDIAEGYSVSREKKESFPLTVTSAQKNPTAFYLCASSIDTGTDTQYFGPGTRLTVL.

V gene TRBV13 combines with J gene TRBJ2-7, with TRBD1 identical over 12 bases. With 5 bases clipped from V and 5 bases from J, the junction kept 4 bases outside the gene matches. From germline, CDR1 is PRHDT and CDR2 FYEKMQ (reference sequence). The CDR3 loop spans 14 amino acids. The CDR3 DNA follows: TGTGCCAGCAGCCGGGACAGGGGGCCCAACGAGCAGTACTTC. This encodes CASSRDRGPNEQYF.

CDR3 protein: CASSLVRGRLTDTQYF. DNA of the CDR3: TGTGCCAGCAGCTTAGTACGGGGGAGGCTCACAGATACGCAGTATTTT. The chain is built from TRBV7-2 and TRBJ2-3; D is possibly TRBD2 (6 bases). Germline CDR1 reads SGHTA; CDR2 reads FQGNSA. The CDR3 has 16 amino acids. Trimming cost V 1 base and J 2 bases, with 13 bases left between them.

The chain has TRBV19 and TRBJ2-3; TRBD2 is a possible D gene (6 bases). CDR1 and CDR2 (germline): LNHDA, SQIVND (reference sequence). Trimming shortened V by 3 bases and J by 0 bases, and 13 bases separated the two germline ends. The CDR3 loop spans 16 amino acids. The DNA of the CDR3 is TGTGCCAGTAGTATTCGGTCGGGGACTAGCACAGATACGCAGTATTTT. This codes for CASSIRSGTSTDTQYF. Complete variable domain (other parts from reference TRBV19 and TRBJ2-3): DGGITQSPKYLFRKEGQNVTLSCEQNLNHDAMYWYRQDPGQGLRLIYYSQIVNDFQKGDIAEGYSVSREKKESFPLTVTSAQKNPTAFYLCASSIRSGTSTDTQYFGPGTRLTVL.

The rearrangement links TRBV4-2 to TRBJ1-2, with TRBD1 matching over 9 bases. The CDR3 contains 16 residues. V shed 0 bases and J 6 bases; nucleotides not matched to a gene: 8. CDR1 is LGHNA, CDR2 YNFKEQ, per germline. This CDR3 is CASSQDGTGRGNGYTF. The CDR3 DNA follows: TGTGCCAGCAGCCAAGATGGGACAGGGCGGGGCAATGGCTACACCTTC.

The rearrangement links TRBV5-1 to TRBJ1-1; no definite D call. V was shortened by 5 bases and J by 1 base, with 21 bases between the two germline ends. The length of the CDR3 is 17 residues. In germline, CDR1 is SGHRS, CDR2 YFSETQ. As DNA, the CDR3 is TGCGCCAGCAGTCCCCGTCCACACGACTATGCGAACACTGAAGCTTTCTTT. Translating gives CASSPRPHDYANTEAFF.

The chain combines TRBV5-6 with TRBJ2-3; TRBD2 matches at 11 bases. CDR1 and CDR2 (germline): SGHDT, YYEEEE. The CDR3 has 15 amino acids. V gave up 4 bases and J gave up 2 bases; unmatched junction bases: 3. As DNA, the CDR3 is TGTGCCAGCAGCAAGGGACTAGCGGTCACAGATACGCAGTATTTT. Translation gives CASSKGLAVTDTQYF.

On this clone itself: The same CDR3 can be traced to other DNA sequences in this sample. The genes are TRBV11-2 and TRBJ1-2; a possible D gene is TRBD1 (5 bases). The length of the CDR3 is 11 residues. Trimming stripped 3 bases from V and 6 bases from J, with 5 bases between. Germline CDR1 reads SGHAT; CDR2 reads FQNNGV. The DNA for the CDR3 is TGTGCCAGCAGCTTCAGGGATGGCTACACCTTC. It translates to CASSFRDGYTF.

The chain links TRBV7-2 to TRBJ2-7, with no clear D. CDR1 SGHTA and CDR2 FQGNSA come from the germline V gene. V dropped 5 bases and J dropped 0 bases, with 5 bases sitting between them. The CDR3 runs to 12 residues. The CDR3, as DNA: TGTGCCAGCAGCCCGAACTCCTACGAGCAGTACTTC. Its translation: CASSPNSYEQYF.

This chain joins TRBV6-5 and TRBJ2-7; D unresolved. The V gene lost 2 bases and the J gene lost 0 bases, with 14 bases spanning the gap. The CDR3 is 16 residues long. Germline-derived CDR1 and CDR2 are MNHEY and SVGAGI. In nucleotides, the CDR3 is TGTGCCAGCAGTTACCGAACCTCAGGCCGCTCCTACGAGCAGTACTTC. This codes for CASSYRTSGRSYEQYF.

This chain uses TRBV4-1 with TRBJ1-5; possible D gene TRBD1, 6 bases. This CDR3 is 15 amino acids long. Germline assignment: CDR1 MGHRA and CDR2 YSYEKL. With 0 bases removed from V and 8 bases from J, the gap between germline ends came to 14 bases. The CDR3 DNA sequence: TGCGCCAGCAGCCAAGACCGAGGGGGGTTCGAGCCCCAGCATTTT. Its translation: CASSQDRGGFEPQHF.

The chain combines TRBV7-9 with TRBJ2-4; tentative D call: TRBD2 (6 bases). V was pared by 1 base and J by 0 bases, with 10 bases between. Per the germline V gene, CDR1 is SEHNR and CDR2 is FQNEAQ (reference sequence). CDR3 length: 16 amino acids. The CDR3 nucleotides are TGTGCCAGCAGCTTAGGCAGGAGGGGAGCCAAAAACATTCAGTACTTC. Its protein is CASSLGRRGAKNIQYF. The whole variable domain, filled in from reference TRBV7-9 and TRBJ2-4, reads DTGVSQNPRHKITKRGQNVTFRCDPISEHNRLYWYRQTLGQGPEFLTYFQNEAQLEKSRLLSDRFSAERPKGSFSTLEIQRTEQGDSAMYLCASSLGRRGAKNIQYFGAGTRLSVL.

The CDR3 DNA sequence: TGTGCCAGCAGTCTCCTGAGGGATAGCAATCAGCCCCAGCATTTT. Translated: CASSLLRDSNQPQHF. The chain links TRBV27 to TRBJ1-5, with no clear D. The CDR3 totals 15 residues. Germline V gene sequence: CDR1 MNHEY, CDR2 SMNVEV (reference sequence). Trimming cost V 5 bases and J 0 bases, with 11 bases left between them.

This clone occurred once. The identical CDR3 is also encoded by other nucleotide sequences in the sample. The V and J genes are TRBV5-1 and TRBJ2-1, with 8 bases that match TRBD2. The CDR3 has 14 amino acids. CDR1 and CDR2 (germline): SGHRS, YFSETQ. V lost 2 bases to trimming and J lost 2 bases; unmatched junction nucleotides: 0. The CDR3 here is CASSLAGAYNEQFF. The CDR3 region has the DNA TGCGCCAGCAGCTTAGCGGGAGCCTACAATGAGCAGTTCTTC.

The CDR3 region has the DNA TGTGCCAGCTCACGACTGGGCCTCGGCACAGATACGCAGTATTTT. Translating it yields CASSRLGLGTDTQYF. This rearrangement joins TRBV18 to TRBJ2-3; D ambiguous. V dropped 4 bases and J dropped 1 base, with 12 bases sitting between them. Germline V gene data show CDR1 as KGHSH and CDR2 as LQKENI. CDR3 length: 15 residues. Drawing the rest from reference TRBV18 and TRBJ2-3, the complete variable domain is NAGVMQNPRHLVRRRGQEARLRCSPMKGHSHVYWYRQLPEEGLKFMVYLQKENIIDESGMPKERFSAEFPKEGPSILRIQQVVRGDSAAYFCASSRLGLGTDTQYFGPGTRLTVL.